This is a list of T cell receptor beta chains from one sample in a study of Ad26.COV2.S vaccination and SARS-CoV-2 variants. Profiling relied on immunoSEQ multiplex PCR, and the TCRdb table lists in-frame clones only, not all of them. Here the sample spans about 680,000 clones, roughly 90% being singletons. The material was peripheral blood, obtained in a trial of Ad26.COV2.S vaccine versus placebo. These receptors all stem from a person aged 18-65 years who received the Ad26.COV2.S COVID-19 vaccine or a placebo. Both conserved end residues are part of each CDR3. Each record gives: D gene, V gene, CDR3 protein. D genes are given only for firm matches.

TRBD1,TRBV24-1,CATSDPDRGTDTQYF
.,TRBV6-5,CASSYSSFGSYEQYF
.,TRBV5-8,CASSPRRERSNEQFF
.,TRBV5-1,CASSLSGGSNQPQHF
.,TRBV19,CASRTVAGQPQHF
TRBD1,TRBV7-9,CASSFGQGGETQYF
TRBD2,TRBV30,CAWSVLAGAYEQYF
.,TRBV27,CASSSPRSGQFSPPETQYF
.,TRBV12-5,CASGLVRGEQFF
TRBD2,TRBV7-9,CASSSGLAGVQETQYF
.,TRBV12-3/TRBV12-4,CASSLYGSTPQHF
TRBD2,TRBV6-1,CASWTSPQETQYF
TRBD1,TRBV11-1,CASTGQGESGANVLTF
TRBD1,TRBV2,CASKSRDSGYEQYF
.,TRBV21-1,CASSEWTGKIHGYTF
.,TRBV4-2,CASSQEDGTTNEKLFF
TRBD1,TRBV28,CASIGQGALREQYF
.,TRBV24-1,CATGGAAGANVLTF
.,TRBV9,CASSPQEFPEKLFF
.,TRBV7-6,CASSQDRRADTQYF
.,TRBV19,CASSIEGGYGQYF
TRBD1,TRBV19,CASSFFGTEDGYTF
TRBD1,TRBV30,CAWSIKAGGNSPLHF
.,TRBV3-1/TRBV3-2,CASSPLQGEYGYTF
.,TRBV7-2,CASSLAGTANSPLHF
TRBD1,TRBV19,CASSSTGGTYEQYF
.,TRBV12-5,CASGLLTGETQYF
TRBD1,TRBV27,CASTNDRDYGYTF
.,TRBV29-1,CSVGTSTEAFF
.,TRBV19,CASSIFSGISYEQYF
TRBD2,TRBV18,CASSPTGLEETQYF
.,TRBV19,CASSSPDSLRNEQYF
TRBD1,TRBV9,CASSVGDRAFTEAFF
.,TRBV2,CASSGGTFQETQYF
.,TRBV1,CTSSQGRELPANEQFF
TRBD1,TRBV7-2,CASSSGQGYQPQHF
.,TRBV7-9,CASSLVLPERKETQYF
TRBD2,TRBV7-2,CASSLEGLGSDTQYF
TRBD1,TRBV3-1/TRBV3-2,CASSSISGTGMAGYTF
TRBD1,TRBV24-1,CATSDSGTDSNQPQHF
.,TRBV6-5,CASSYSEGGKLFF
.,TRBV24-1,CATSDPGKGGYTF
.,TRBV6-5,CASTPWDTPYEQYF
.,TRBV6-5,CASSYRQYSYEQYF
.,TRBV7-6,CASSLQGKESPLHF
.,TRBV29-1,CSAQGWVGGTLGAFF
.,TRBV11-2,CASTREGTGLQETQYF
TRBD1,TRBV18,CASSPRTGPGNTIYF
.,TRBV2,CASSGLGGPGELFF
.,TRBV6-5,CASSYSGTVSYEQYF
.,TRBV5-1,CASRRPGVNTGELFF
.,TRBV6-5,CASSYLAESSYEQYF
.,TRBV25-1,CASSDPDRQGEKLFF
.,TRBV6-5,CASSTFDGVNGELFF
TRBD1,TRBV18,CASSPSGDRSTEAFF
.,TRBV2,CASSVRGEQYF
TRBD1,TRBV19,CASTQGQGYGYTF
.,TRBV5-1,CASSTQGVDGELFF
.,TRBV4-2,CASSHTGGYEQYF
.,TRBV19,CASSIAPGRSYNEQFF